Listed below are T cell receptor beta chains from one sample, sequenced in a study of cytomegalovirus exposure and HLA in healthy donors. Data came from immunoSEQ multiplex PCR; TCRdb stores just in-frame clones and leaves some out. In the table there are 95,000 or so clones, under 90% of which are singletons. Sample: PBMCs. These receptors all come from a woman aged 65 to 85 in good health and CMV-seropositive. CDR3s include the opening cysteine and the closing phenylalanine or tryptophan. Each record gives: CDR3 protein, CDR3 DNA, clone size, J gene, D gene, V gene. D genes are given only for firm matches. Only some rows state a clone size, as once, few, many or a class for expanded clones.

CASSFKPNSNQPQHF,TGTGCCAGCAGCTTTAAGCCTAATAGCAATCAGCCCCAGCATTTT,NA,TRBJ1-5,NA,TRBV5-5
CASSMGREGPRDTQYF,TGTGCCAGTAGTATGGGGCGGGAGGGCCCTAGGGATACGCAGTATTTT,NA,TRBJ2-3,TRBD2,TRBV19
CASSRTSGRGYNEQFF,TGTGCCAGCAGTAGGACTAGCGGGAGGGGCTACAATGAGCAGTTCTTC,NA,TRBJ2-1,TRBD2,TRBV25-1
CASSLGPRDTQYF,TGTGCCAGCAGCTTAGGGCCCAGGGATACGCAGTATTTT,NA,TRBJ2-3,NA,TRBV11-3
CSGREATEAFF,TGCAGCGGGAGAGAGGCCACTGAAGCTTTCTTT,NA,TRBJ1-1,NA,TRBV29-1
CASSGGGQGTDTQYF,TGCGCCAGCAGTGGTGGGGGACAGGGGACAGATACGCAGTATTTT,NA,TRBJ2-3,TRBD1,TRBV10-1
CASSDFAADTQYF,TGTGCCAGCAGTGACTTTGCAGCAGATACGCAGTATTTT,NA,TRBJ2-3,NA,TRBV6-4
CASSFGQGVNQPQHF,TGTGCCAGCAGTTTCGGACAGGGGGTAAATCAGCCCCAGCATTTT,NA,TRBJ1-5,TRBD1,TRBV27
CASSLGGREREQYF,TGTGCCAGCAGCTTGGGGGGGCGCGAGAGGGAGCAGTACTTC,NA,TRBJ2-7,NA,TRBV5-4
CASSPPGRGPYEQYF,TGTGCCAGCAGTCCCCCGGGGAGGGGACCCTACGAGCAGTACTTC,NA,TRBJ2-7,TRBD2,TRBV6-5
CATETSSYEQYF,TGTGCCACCGAGACTAGCTCCTACGAGCAGTACTTC,NA,TRBJ2-7,NA,TRBV6-5
CASSGGHRYEQYF,TGTGCCAGCAGTGGGGGGCACCGCTACGAGCAGTACTTC,NA,TRBJ2-7,NA,TRBV6-1
CASSLEGAASQPQHF,TGTGCCAGCAGCTTGGAAGGGGCAGCCAGTCAGCCCCAGCATTTT,NA,TRBJ1-5,NA,TRBV5-5
CASSFGATSGSGETQYF,TGTGCCAGCAGTTTCGGAGCCACTAGCGGGAGTGGTGAGACCCAGTACTTC,NA,TRBJ2-5,TRBD2,TRBV28
CASGRGTDTQYF,TGTGCCAGCGGCCGGGGAACAGATACGCAGTATTTT,NA,TRBJ2-3,NA,TRBV5-6
CASSPPGTNEQFF,TGTGCCAGCAGCCCACCGGGGACTAATGAGCAGTTCTTC,NA,TRBJ2-1,NA,TRBV7-3
CASKKGGSTDTQYF,TGCGCCAGCAAAAAGGGCGGGAGTACAGATACGCAGTATTTT,many,TRBJ2-3,TRBD2,TRBV4-1
CASRGAGVETQYF,TGTGCCAGCAGGGGAGCGGGAGTTGAGACCCAGTACTTC,NA,TRBJ2-5,TRBD2,TRBV7-2
CASSPRTGGGETQYF,TGCGCCAGCAGCCCACGGACAGGGGGAGGGGAGACCCAGTACTTC,NA,TRBJ2-5,TRBD1,TRBV5-1
CASSFRSGTVRWSLHF,TGTGCCAGCAGCTTTCGGTCCGGGACAGTACGTTGGAGCCTCCACTTT,once,TRBJ1-6,TRBD1,TRBV5-6